Following are 13 T cell receptor beta chains from one sample sequenced in a study of blood T cell repertoires in COVID-19. Using immunoSEQ multiplex PCR, the repertoire was profiled, and TCRdb retains in-frame clones only, with some absent. The sample lists about 98,000 clones; 87% were seen once. Sequenced material: peripheral blood. The receptors derive from a man aged 70-80 years with acute or convalescent COVID-19.

The chain joins TRBV29-1 to TRBJ1-2; D remains unclear. The germline CDR1 and CDR2 sequences are SQVTM and ANQGSEA. CDR3 size: 10 residues. With 6 bases removed from V and 8 bases from J, the gap between germline ends came to 10 bases. This CDR3 reads CSVAGDGYTF. The CDR3 DNA follows: TGCAGCGTGGCGGGAGACGGCTACACCTTC.

The rearrangement uses TRBV7-2 and TRBJ2-5; 7 bases map to TRBD2. Unmatched junction bases numbered 4, after V lost 5 bases and J lost 1 base. Germline-derived CDR1 and CDR2 are SGHTA and FQGNSA. The CDR3 consists of 14 residues. The CDR3 DNA sequence: TGTGCCAGCAGCCCCGGGACTACCCAAGAGACCCAGTACTTC. It translates to CASSPGTTQETQYF.

This clone was observed once. In DNA form, the CDR3 reads TGTGCCAGCAGGGAAACTAGCGGGGCTCCCGGGGAGCTGTTTTTT. Translating gives CASRETSGAPGELFF. The chain has TRBV2 and TRBJ2-2, with 10 bases aligning to TRBD2. The length of the CDR3 is 15 residues. Germline-derived CDR1 and CDR2 are SNHLY and FYNNEI. The V and J ends lost 6 bases and 6 bases, in that order; junction bases with no gene match: 7.

V gene TRBV10-2 combines with J gene TRBJ1-6; D perhaps matches TRBD1 (5 bases). CDR3 length equals 16 residues. Trimming took 2 bases from V and 2 from J, leaving 10 bases between them. CDR1 and CDR2 from the germline V gene are WSHSY and SAAADI. CDR3 DNA: TGCGCCAGCAGTGAGATTCAGGGCGCCTATAATTCACCCCTCCACTTT. Its translation is CASSEIQGAYNSPLHF.

The chain couples TRBV7-9 to TRBJ2-3, with a tentative D call TRBD2 (6 bases). V was clipped by 0 bases and J by 2 bases, with 15 bases between them. Per germline, CDR1 SEHNR and CDR2 FQNEAQ (reference sequence). The CDR3 is made up of 17 amino acids. This CDR3 reads CASSLAMGLQYTDTQYF. The CDR3 bases are TGTGCCAGCAGCTTAGCAATGGGACTCCAATACACAGATACGCAGTATTTT.

CDR3 bases: TGTGCCAGCAGTGACCAAATTCTCAGGGCCACTGAAGCTTTCTTT. It specifies CASSDQILRATEAFF. J is TRBJ1-1 and V is TRBV6-1; D is perhaps TRBD1 (5 bases). V was pared by 3 bases and J by 4 bases, with 15 bases between. CDR1 is MNHNS and CDR2 is SASEGT in the germline V gene. CDR3 length equals 15 residues.

The genes are TRBV12-5 and TRBJ2-7; D is uncertain. Trimming left V 4 bases short and J 0 bases short, with 10 bases between. The CDR3 totals 14 residues. The germline gives CDR1 LGHNT, CDR2 FRNRAP. The CDR3 DNA sequence: TGTGCTAGTGGTTCGACTCGAGGCTCCTACGAGCAGTACTTC. It codes for CASGSTRGSYEQYF. Full variable domain (remainder filled in from reference TRBV12-5 and TRBJ2-7): DARVTQTPRHKVTEMGQEVTMRCQPILGHNTVFWYRQTMMQGLELLAYFRNRAPLDDSGMPKDRFSAEMPDATLATLKIQPSEPRDSAVYFCASGSTRGSYEQYFGPGTRLTVT.

The genes are TRBV2 and TRBJ1-1; D remains unclear. This CDR3 has 13 residues. Per the germline V gene, CDR1 is SNHLY and CDR2 is FYNNEI. V was pared by 7 bases and J by 1 base, with 10 bases between. The CDR3 here is CASKEERNTEAFF. DNA of the CDR3: TGTGCCAGCAAAGAGGAGAGGAACACTGAAGCTTTCTTT. The whole variable domain, remainder taken from reference TRBV2 and TRBJ1-1, is EPEVTQTPSHQVTQMGQEVILRCVPISNHLYFYWYRQILGQKVEFLVSFYNNEISEKSEIFDDQFSVERPDGSNFTLKIRSTKLEDSAMYFCASKEERNTEAFFGQGTRLTVV.

This chain connects TRBV19 to TRBJ2-7; 7 nucleotides align to TRBD1. Germline lookup yields CDR1 LNHDA and CDR2 SQIVND (reference sequence). V was clipped by 4 bases and J by 2 bases; unmatched bases: 5. The CDR3 loop spans 14 amino acids. For the CDR3, the DNA is TGTGCCAGTAGTAAGGCCACAGGGGCCTACGAGCAGTACTTC. Amino acid sequence: CASSKATGAYEQYF.

The chain is built from TRBV11-2 and TRBJ1-2; D is uncertain. The V end was cut by 8 bases, the J end by 6 bases, with 19 bases between. The CDR3 is made up of 14 amino acids. Germline-derived CDR1 and CDR2 are SGHAT and FQNNGV. CDR3 in amino acids: CASGRELSSDGYTF. CDR3 coding DNA: TGTGCCAGCGGGAGGGAGTTATCCAGCGATGGCTACACCTTC.

The V and J genes are TRBV6-1 and TRBJ2-5, with D possibly matching TRBD2 (6 bases). The germline gives CDR1 MNHNS, CDR2 SASEGT. There are 14 residues in the CDR3. The ends were cut back, 1 base at V and 6 bases at J, with 12 bases in the middle. The CDR3 loop is CASSEVPGGKTQYF. DNA for the CDR3: TGTGCCAGCAGTGAAGTCCCGGGCGGGAAGACCCAGTACTTC.

The chain joins TRBV11-2 to TRBJ1-3; TRBD1 might be the D (5 bases). The V end lost 1 base, the J end lost 7 bases, and 8 bases lay between the germline ends. The germline CDR1 and CDR2 sequences are SGHAT and FQNNGV. The length of the CDR3 is 13 residues. This CDR3 reads CASSLGGLNTIYF. The CDR3 region has the DNA TGTGCCAGCAGCTTAGGGGGCTTGAACACCATATATTTT.

The rearrangement joins TRBV29-1 to TRBJ1-1, with unresolved D. The V end lost 3 bases, the J end lost 1 base, and 6 bases lay between the germline ends. Germline CDR1 is SQVTM and CDR2 is ANQGSEA. There are 12 residues in the CDR3. This chain's CDR3 is CSVDNGNTEAFF. CDR3 DNA: TGCAGCGTTGACAACGGGAACACTGAAGCTTTCTTT.